The 17 T cell receptor beta chains below all came from one sample that was sequenced in a study of cytomegalovirus exposure and HLA in healthy donors. PCR used 60 Vbeta primers and 13 Jbeta primers. The data were produced by immunoSEQ multiplex PCR, yet TCRdb's version contains in-frame clones alone and is incomplete. The table records 100,000 to 150,000 clones, 80% of them present only once. What was sequenced was PBMCs. The origin of the receptors is a female donor in good health and CMV-seronegative.

The rearrangement links TRBV28 to TRBJ2-1; 10 nucleotides match TRBD2. Germline CDR1 reads MDHEN; CDR2 reads SYDVKM. This CDR3 comprises 16 residues. After removal of 5 bases from V and 8 bases from J, the junction contained 12 bases not matched to a gene. The CDR3 protein is CASSRLGSGRVDEQFF. CDR3 nucleotide sequence: TGTGCCAGCAGTAGACTCGGCAGCGGGAGGGTCGATGAGCAGTTCTTC.

This chain uses TRBV12-5 with TRBJ2-3, with 9 nucleotides matching TRBD2. CDR3 length: 16 amino acids. Looked up from germline, CDR1 is LGHNT and CDR2 is FRNRAP. The trim removed 3 bases at V and 0 bases at J, leaving 4 bases unmatched. The CDR3 DNA is TGTGCTAGTGGTTTATCCCTAGCGGGGAGCACAGATACGCAGTATTTT. Residues: CASGLSLAGSTDTQYF.

This rearrangement joins TRBV6-5 to TRBJ1-2; TRBD1 aligns across 7 bases. CDR3 length: 15 residues. V shed 3 bases and J 5 bases; nucleotides not matched to a gene: 9. Germline CDR1 is MNHEY and CDR2 is SVGAGI. CDR3 sequence: CASSYSTGMEYGYTF. The CDR3 nucleotides read TGTGCCAGCAGTTATTCGACAGGGATGGAGTATGGCTACACCTTC.

V and J are TRBV11-2 and TRBJ1-1; weak D call: TRBD1 (5 bases). V was trimmed by 1 base and J by 4 bases, leaving 10 bases between them. Per the germline V gene, CDR1 is SGHAT and CDR2 is FQNNGV. The CDR3 is 14 residues long. The CDR3 spells CASSLVRGLTEAFF. The CDR3 DNA sequence: TGTGCCAGCAGCTTAGTAAGGGGCCTCACTGAAGCTTTCTTT.

V and J are TRBV28 and TRBJ2-7; the match to TRBD2 covers 12 bases. The trim removed 6 bases at V and 4 bases at J, leaving 4 bases unmatched. CDR3 length equals 14 residues. Germline CDR1 reads MDHEN; CDR2 reads SYDVKM. The CDR3 reads CASSLGTSGYEQYF. For the CDR3, the DNA is TGTGCCAGCAGCCTCGGGACTAGCGGGTACGAGCAGTACTTC.

CDR3 amino acids: CASSLRGMREKLFF. The CDR3 DNA sequence: TGTGCCAGCAGCTTGCGGGGAATGAGGGAAAAACTGTTTTTT. V is TRBV5-4 and J is TRBJ1-4; unclear D gene. The germline V and J ends were trimmed by 1 base and 8 bases, with 12 bases remaining between them. The CDR3 length is 14 residues. Germline V lookup: CDR1 SGHNT, CDR2 YYREEE (reference sequence).

In regard to this clone: A junction end diverges from the germline sequence, so it may reflect a read error. This sequence joins TRBV7-9 and TRBJ1-1; D unclear. Germline V CDR1 and CDR2: SEHNR, FQNEAQ (reference sequence). This CDR3 contains 12 residues. The CDR3 sequence is CSSSFTRSEAFF. The DNA for the CDR3 is TGTTCCAGCAGCTTCACTCGCTCGGAAGCTTTCTTT.

The chain recombines TRBV6-6 with TRBJ2-3; D remains unclear. Germline CDR1 and CDR2: MNHNY and SVGAGI (reference sequence). V shed 4 bases and J shed 4 bases, with 9 bases lying between them. This CDR3 has 13 residues. Here the CDR3 reads CASSFPEADTQYF. The CDR3 nucleotides read TGTGCCAGCAGTTTCCCTGAGGCAGATACGCAGTATTTT.

This chain uses TRBV5-4 with TRBJ2-2, with 8 nucleotides matching TRBD2. Looked up from germline, CDR1 is SGHNT and CDR2 is YYREEE (reference sequence). The CDR3 consists of 16 residues. The ends lost 2 bases at V and 6 bases at J; junction bases unmatched: 9. This CDR3 is CASSFGGDIRAGELFF. The CDR3 nucleotides read TGTGCCAGCAGCTTCGGGGGGGACATTCGGGCCGGGGAGCTGTTTTTT.

The rearrangement links TRBV21-1 to TRBJ2-1; the table's D call, TRBD1, has no DNA check behind it. TRBV21-1 constitutes a pseudogene. The CDR3 is 12 residues long. The CDR3 reads CASSDRGNEQFF. The DNA for the CDR3 is TGTGCCAGCAGCGACAGGGGTAATGAGCAGTTCTTC.

The V gene is TRBV9, the J gene TRBJ2-5; 9 bases align to TRBD1. Germline assignment: CDR1 SGDLS and CDR2 YYNGEE. The CDR3 contains 14 residues. The V gene end was trimmed by 3 bases and the J gene end by 5 bases; junction bases not matched to a gene: 5. The CDR3 bases are TGTGCCAGCAGCGCCGGGGACAGGGTGGAGACCCAGTACTTC. Translation gives CASSAGDRVETQYF.

CDR3 sequence: CASSRGSGNQPQHF. As DNA, the CDR3 is TGTGCCAGCAGCAGGGGAAGTGGCAATCAGCCCCAGCATTTT. This rearrangement joins TRBV9 to TRBJ1-5, with D possibly TRBD1 on 5 matching bases. V was clipped by 4 bases and J by 2 bases, with 10 bases between them. Looked up from germline, CDR1 is SGDLS and CDR2 is YYNGEE. The CDR3 runs 14 residues.

This clone was detected once. The genes are TRBV6-8 and TRBJ2-1; 7 bases agree with TRBD2. The germline V gene has CDR1 MNHGY and CDR2 SAAAGT. The junction had 4 bases not matched to a gene; V was cut back by 5 bases and J by 0 bases. The CDR3 consists of 15 residues. The CDR3 here is CASSPGGSSYNEQFF. CDR3 bases: TGTGCCAGCAGTCCCGGGGGGAGCTCCTACAATGAGCAGTTCTTC.

Only one count was recorded for this clone. The V gene is TRBV10-3, the J gene TRBJ2-3; a weak D match, TRBD2 (6 bases). The CDR3 is 14 amino acids. The V gene's germline CDR1 is ENHRY and CDR2 SYGVKD. V was clipped by 8 bases and J by 1 base, with 13 bases between them. The CDR3 sequence: CAIQGTGGTDTQYF. The CDR3 DNA reads TGTGCCATCCAAGGGACTGGCGGCACAGATACGCAGTATTTT.

This chain links TRBV28 with TRBJ1-4; a weak D match, TRBD1 (5 bases). Germline V gene sequence: CDR1 MDHEN, CDR2 SYDVKM. Trimming pared 4 bases from V and 7 bases from J, leaving 10 bases between. This CDR3 has 13 residues. Here the CDR3 reads CASSSSGREKLFF. CDR3 sequence (DNA): TGTGCCAGCAGTTCGTCAGGGCGTGAAAAACTGTTTTTT.

The genes are TRBV23-1 and TRBJ1-5; a weak D match, TRBD1 (5 bases). TRBV23-1 is identified as an open reading frame with a role that is uncertain. This CDR3 region has 21 residues. V was cut by 0 bases and J by 3 bases, with 27 bases left in between. This CDR3 is CASSQSPRLGQSNADNQPQHF. The CDR3 DNA sequence: TGCGCCAGCAGTCAATCGCCTCGATTGGGGCAGTCGAATGCGGACAATCAGCCCCAGCATTTT.

The J gene is TRBJ1-5, the V gene TRBV30, with D possibly TRBD1 on 5 matching bases. CDR3 length: 13 residues. With 0 bases removed from V and 5 bases from J, the gap between germline ends came to 8 bases. Germline lookup yields CDR1 GTSNPN and CDR2 SVGIG (reference sequence). In nucleotides, the CDR3 is TGTGCCTGGAGTGTACAGGCGGATCAGCCCCAGCATTTT. Translation gives CAWSVQADQPQHF.